This paragraph covers one T cell receptor beta chain sequence. The source of the sample is a study of CD8+ T cells in alopecia areata. As for the study in general: Tofacitinib therapy lasting 6 to 18 months was followed by 6 months off drug.

Sequencing templates came from extracted RNA that was reverse transcribed into cDNA. The assay was immunoSEQ multiplex PCR, and TCRdb's table has in-frame clones only and misses some. The table has about 150,000 clones, about 90% seen once. Sampling of alopecia areata patients yielded lesional scalp punch biopsies as well as peripheral blood. This sample comprised CD8+ T cells sorted from blood, obtained at week 0. The sequence derives from a human donor with alopecia areata.

CDR3 nucleotides: TGCGCCAGCAGCCAAGATTTTGCGGGGGCCCTCACTGAAGCTTTCTTT. Its protein product is CASSQDFAGALTEAFF. The V call is TRBV4-1, the J call TRBJ1-1, with D possibly being TRBD1 (6 bases). CDR1 MGHRA and CDR2 YSYEKL come from the germline V gene. The CDR3 totals 16 residues. The V gene lost 0 bases and the J gene lost 4 bases, with 15 bases spanning the gap.